This entry concerns a single T cell receptor (beta chain). This sample is drawn from a study of technical replicates of blood from a handful of donors. Profiled with immunoSEQ multiplex PCR; TCRdb holds only in-frame clones, not every one. The sample has some 17,000 clones, 87% seen once; the top ten hold around 12%. Germline CDR1 reads SEHNR; CDR2 reads FQNEAQ (reference sequence). V lost 2 bases and J lost 1, with 11 bases in between. The CDR3 is 15 amino acids. The clonotype was recovered from a human donor in good health. Material: PBMCs. The chain links TRBV7-9 to TRBJ2-5; the D is unclear. CDR3 in DNA: TGTGCCAGCAGCTTATCCCGGTCTAGCCAAGAGACCCAGTACTTC. Protein: CASSLSRSSQETQYF.